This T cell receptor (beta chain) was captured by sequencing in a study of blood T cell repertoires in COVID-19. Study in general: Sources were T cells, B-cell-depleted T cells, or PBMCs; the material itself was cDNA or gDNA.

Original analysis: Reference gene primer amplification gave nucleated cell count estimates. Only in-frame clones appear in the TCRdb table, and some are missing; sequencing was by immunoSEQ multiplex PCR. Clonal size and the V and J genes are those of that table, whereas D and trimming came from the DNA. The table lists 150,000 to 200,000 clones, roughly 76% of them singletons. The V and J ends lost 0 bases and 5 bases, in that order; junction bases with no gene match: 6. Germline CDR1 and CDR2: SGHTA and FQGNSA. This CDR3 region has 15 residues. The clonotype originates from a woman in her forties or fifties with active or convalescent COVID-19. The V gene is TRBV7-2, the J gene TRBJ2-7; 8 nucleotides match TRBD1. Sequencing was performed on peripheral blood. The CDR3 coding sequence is TGTGCCAGCAGCTTAGCAACGCAGGGGGCAAACGAGCAGTACTTC. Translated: CASSLATQGANEQYF.